Described below is a single TCR beta chain sequence and its context. Its antigen is unidentified. This sample was included in a study of T cells in localized non-small cell lung cancer. Study findings and constraints: Only one tumor region was sequenced, so heterogeneity remains possible. Highest T cell clonality was seen in uninvolved adjacent lung, surpassing that measured in tumor. A median of around 58 clones ranked among the top 100 in tumor appeared in adjacent lung.

The method was immunoSEQ multiplex PCR; TCRdb's version includes in-frame clones alone and lacks a portion of them. The sample carries tens of thousands of clones, about nine tenths recorded once. The CDR3 is 13 amino acids. The germline gives CDR1 SNHLY, CDR2 FYNNEI. The ends were cut back, 8 bases at V and 5 bases at J, with 16 bases in the middle. The source material was peripheral blood, sampled before any cancer treatment. The chain joins TRBV2 to TRBJ2-7; perhaps TRBD2 as D (6 bases). The sequence came from a male donor aged 60 or over with stage III squamous cell lung carcinoma. The DNA for the CDR3 is TGTGCCAGCCCGGGGCCAGGCGGGAACGAGCAGTACTTC. This sequence encodes CASPGPGGNEQYF. The full variable domain, completed using reference TRBV2 and TRBJ2-7, is EPEVTQTPSHQVTQMGQEVILRCVPISNHLYFYWYRQILGQKVEFLVSFYNNEISEKSEIFDDQFSVERPDGSNFTLKIRSTKLEDSAMYFCASPGPGGNEQYFGPGTRLTVT.